The rows below give T cell receptor beta chains drawn from one sample of a study of response to subunit inactivated influenza vaccine. TCRdb analysed the RT-PCR reads with MiXCR anew, one entry per CDR3 protein. The data show hundreds of thousands of distinct CDR3 sequences, with 12% to 15% seen just once and 7.5% to 8% held by the top ten. The sample consisted of PBMCs from blood, taken less than 15 days before vaccination. The receptors were sampled from a man aged 50 or older who received an inactivated influenza vaccine. CDR3s leave out the opening cysteine and the closing phenylalanine or tryptophan. Size values are once, few and many counts, or a class for expanded clones, and some rows have none.

clone_size v_call cdr3_aa
few TRBV28 ASSPTRGDRRPDEQY
- TRBV12-3/TRBV12-4 ASSPTGTGLRETQY
- TRBV20-1 SAGRISGGGVETKY
- TRBV12-3/TRBV12-4 ASSLGTGGDNEQF
- TRBV6-5 ASSYSGTGSQETQY
- TRBV7-9 ASSPQTGRAYNEQF
- TRBV28 ASSPRGSGNDEQF
- TRBV12-3/TRBV12-4 ASSLGPRTSGGADTGELF
- TRBV7-9 ASSLSEAF
once TRBV27 ASILRAGAVNYGYT
- TRBV24-1 ATSDTGLAGSDTQY
- TRBV24-1 ATSDVSTYNEQF
few TRBV27 ASSLFGVGTTDTQY
- TRBV24-1 ATREIAGGNSGANVLT
few TRBV7-3 ASSSVSLVGGTGELF
many TRBV7-2 ASSQTSGVVSYNEQF
few TRBV20-1 SASSRGGPGTDTQY
- TRBV5-6 ASSLIPSSDTQY
many TRBV10-3 AISEDGLGNEQF
- TRBV20-1 SARDSLGTGLTGELF
- TRBV5-1 ASSLGGGGAGNEQF
- TRBV4-1 ASSQDPTGAGNTIY
- TRBV20-1 SARLTGNYSPLH
- TRBV29-1 SVDPGSSEQF
- TRBV7-6 ASSFTTSKLNEQF
few TRBV27 ASAHQAQETQY
- TRBV10-3 AIKASGSASYNEQF
few TRBV18 ASSPQRLTDTQY
once TRBV20-1 SASSSAGPYEQY
few TRBV7-9 ASSRGIAGAGANVLT
many TRBV7-2 ASSLYPGSNQPQH
- TRBV20-1 SARDLRGTGYGYT
- TRBV20-1 SASSDRGYNEQF
few TRBV7-3 ASSLKFQAGVHNEQF
many TRBV19 ASSSARYDSNQPQH
many TRBV28 ASSSTPRRRTETQY
few TRBV4-3 ASSQDRRGIGDNSPLH
few TRBV6-1 AGGARGAGEQF
few TRBV20-1 SAREDWTRYT
- TRBV28 ASRSPTGTSGEQY